This T cell receptor beta chain came from a study of identical twins. Trimming removed 6 bases at V and 0 bases at J, with 14 bases between. Per germline, CDR1 SGDLS and CDR2 YYNGEE. The CDR3 runs 15 residues. TCRdb independently ran MiXCR on the 5' RACE reads; one entry per CDR3 protein. The sample has roughly 720,000 distinct CDR3 sequences; over 15% are singletons. These data were also filed under a second study, of T cells expressing NK-cell markers.

The sample consisted of PBMCs. The receptor's source is a woman between 18 and 30 years old in good health. The rearrangement links TRBV9 to TRBJ2-3; either TRBD1 or TRBD2 may supply D (5 bases each). CDR3 region: CASIRGASSTDTQYF. Written as DNA, the CDR3 is TGTGCCAGCATTCGAGGGGCGTCTAGCACAGATACGCAGTATTTT.